This T cell receptor beta chain was recovered during a study of T cells in Graves' hyperthyroidism and ophthalmopathy. RNA transcripts gave rise to amplified TCR beta CDR3 regions. TCR CDR3 underwent first-round RT-PCR with the HTBI primer set. TCRdb ran MiXCR on the multiplex PCR reads and lists one entry per CDR3 protein. The repertoire has about 270,000 distinct CDR3 sequences, approximately 23% of them found once; the top ten carry roughly 60%. Germline CDR1 is LNHDA and CDR2 is SQIVND (reference sequence). There are 17 residues in the CDR3. V lost 1 base to trimming and J lost 7 bases; unmatched junction nucleotides: 7.

Sequenced sample: blood. The clonotype originates from a man aged 25-45 years with Graves' ophthalmopathy. The chain joins TRBV19 to TRBJ2-2, with 12 bases matching TRBD2. CDR3: CASSIGLAGGLIGELFF. Here the CDR3 DNA reads TGTGCCAGTAGTATAGGCCTAGCGGGAGGGCTTATCGGGGAGCTGTTTTTT. Full variable domain (remainder filled in from reference TRBV19 and TRBJ2-2): DGGITQSPKYLFRKEGQNVTLSCEQNLNHDAMYWYRQDPGQGLRLIYYSQIVNDFQKGDIAEGYSVSREKKESFPLTVTSAQKNPTAFYLCASSIGLAGGLIGELFFGEGSRLTVL.